This entry lists 14 T cell receptor beta chains sequenced from one sample in a study of cytomegalovirus exposure and HLA in healthy donors. Sequencing was performed with immunoSEQ multiplex PCR; in TCRdb, only in-frame clones are kept and a portion is missing. This table holds about 130,000 clones, about 88% found once. Sequencing was carried out using PBMCs. These receptors were taken from a young woman in good health and CMV-seropositive.

The V gene is TRBV28, the J gene TRBJ1-5; tentatively, D is TRBD1 (6 bases). The CDR3 spans 17 residues. From germline, CDR1 is MDHEN and CDR2 SYDVKM. Trimming shortened V by 6 bases and J by 4 bases, and 22 bases separated the two germline ends. This CDR3 reads CASRSTRSGHRNQPQHF. The CDR3 bases are TGTGCCAGCAGGTCCACCCGTTCGGGACACAGAAATCAGCCCCAGCATTTT.

CDR3 DNA sequence: TGCAGCGTTGATGGGCGGGGGGACAATGAGCAGTTCTTC. Translating gives CSVDGRGDNEQFF. The rearrangement joins TRBV29-1 to TRBJ2-1, with 8 bases matching TRBD2. The CDR3 runs to 13 residues. After removal of 3 bases from V and 5 bases from J, the junction contained 3 bases not matched to a gene. Germline CDR1 and CDR2: SQVTM and ANQGSEA.

The chain recombines TRBV29-1 with TRBJ2-4; no clear D gene. Trimming left V 3 bases short and J 0 bases short, with 12 bases between. The CDR3 runs to 15 residues. Germline assignment: CDR1 SQVTM and CDR2 ANQGSEA. The CDR3 loop is CSVESAFEAKNIQYF. As DNA, the CDR3 is TGCAGCGTTGAGAGTGCATTTGAAGCCAAAAACATTCAGTACTTC.

This chain connects TRBV11-3 to TRBJ2-3; D perhaps matches TRBD1 (5 bases). The end of the DNA is better explained by TRBJ1-3, so the J call may be wrong. The CDR3 is 13 residues long. CDR1 and CDR2 from the germline V gene are SGHNT and YENEEA. This CDR3 is CASSFSGTSPIYF. DNA for the CDR3: TGTGCCAGCAGCTTTTCGGGGACTAGCCCCATATATTTT.

The chain recombines TRBV11-2 with TRBJ2-7; 8 bases fit TRBD2. The germline V gene encodes CDR1 SGHAT and CDR2 FQNNGV. V trimming: 1 base; J trimming: 4 bases; junction bases outside the gene matches: 6. This CDR3 has 15 amino acids. The CDR3 loop is CASSLALSGGYEQYF. For the CDR3, the DNA is TGTGCCAGCAGCTTAGCCCTATCGGGGGGGTACGAGCAGTACTTC.

This clone came up many times. This chain uses TRBV19 with TRBJ2-5, with a tentative D call TRBD2 (6 bases). The V gene's germline CDR1 is LNHDA and CDR2 SQIVND (reference sequence). Trimming removed 6 bases at V and 5 bases at J, with 10 bases between. The CDR3 is 12 residues long. The CDR3 is CASRQSGETQYF. The CDR3 coding sequence is TGTGCCAGTAGACAAAGCGGGGAGACCCAGTACTTC.

The gene calls are TRBV6-5 and TRBJ1-2; D possibly corresponds to TRBD1 (5 bases). Germline-derived CDR1 and CDR2 are MNHEY and SVGAGI. The CDR3 totals 12 residues. Trimming cost V 8 bases and J 4 bases, with 11 bases left between them. The CDR3, as DNA: TGTGCCAGCGGGGCAGCAGGCTATGGCTACACCTTC. Its protein product is CASGAAGYGYTF.

The J gene is TRBJ1-3, the V gene TRBV9; 9 nucleotides match TRBD1. The CDR3 has 16 residues. The trim removed 2 bases at V and 5 bases at J, leaving 8 bases unmatched. Germline loops: CDR1 SGDLS, CDR2 YYNGEE. Here the CDR3 reads CASSVEPGQGRNTIYF. CDR3 in DNA: TGTGCCAGCAGCGTGGAACCGGGACAGGGTAGAAACACCATATATTTT.

The chain employs TRBV29-1 and TRBJ1-1, with 7 bases matching TRBD1. This CDR3 contains 12 residues. Unmatched junction bases numbered 6, after V lost 7 bases and J lost 4 bases. Germline CDR1 reads SQVTM; CDR2 reads ANQGSEA. The CDR3 DNA sequence: TGCAGCGGCCAACAGGGGCGCACTGAAGCTTTCTTT. Protein product: CSGQQGRTEAFF.

The chain's CDR3 is CASSSGEVGGAGDTQYF. DNA for the CDR3: TGTGCCAGCAGCTCGGGGGAGGTTGGCGGGGCGGGAGATACGCAGTATTTT. The J gene is TRBJ2-3, the V gene TRBV11-2, with a possible D match to TRBD2 (6 bases). CDR1 is SGHAT, CDR2 FQNNGV, per germline. Trimming shortened V by 4 bases and J by 5 bases, and 22 bases separated the two germline ends. The CDR3 covers 17 residues.

The V call is TRBV9, the J call TRBJ1-2; 8 bases line up with TRBD1. CDR1 is SGDLS, CDR2 YYNGEE, per germline. CDR3 length: 16 amino acids. V dropped 2 bases and J dropped 1; count of bases not matched to a gene: 7. CDR3 sequence (DNA): TGTGCCAGCAGCGTCTTGGGTGGGACAGGTAACTATGGCTACACCTTC. This sequence encodes CASSVLGGTGNYGYTF.

The genes are TRBV6-5 and TRBJ1-1, with a tentative D call TRBD1 (5 bases). The length of the CDR3 is 15 residues. The germline V gene encodes CDR1 MNHEY and CDR2 SVGAGI. Trimming cost V 3 bases and J 1 base, with 12 bases left between them. CDR3: CASSYGGLQNTEAFF. CDR3 bases: TGTGCCAGCAGTTATGGGGGACTGCAGAACACTGAAGCTTTCTTT.

The chain employs TRBV5-6 and TRBJ1-6; D perhaps matches TRBD1 (6 bases). The CDR3 sequence is 15 residues long. Germline assignment: CDR1 SGHDT and CDR2 YYEEEE. The V end was cut by 3 bases, the J end by 6 bases, with 13 bases between. CDR3 DNA: TGTGCCAGCAGCTCACAAGGGGACATTAATTCACCCCTCCACTTT. It codes for CASSSQGDINSPLHF.

This clone was counted once. This chain joins TRBV5-4 and TRBJ2-2; 7 bases are shared with TRBD1. This CDR3 comprises 16 residues. Trimming removed 4 bases from V and 4 bases from J; junction bases left unmatched: 10. Germline V gene data show CDR1 as SGHNT and CDR2 as YYREEE (reference sequence). CDR3 sequence reads: CASSLQGPWSTGELFF. CDR3 coding DNA: TGTGCCAGCAGCCTACAGGGGCCGTGGAGCACCGGGGAGCTGTTTTTT.